This entry lists 12 T cell receptor beta chains sequenced from one sample in a study of blood T cell repertoires in COVID-19. Sequencing was performed with immunoSEQ multiplex PCR; in TCRdb, only in-frame clones are kept and a portion is missing. The sample carries about 200,000 clones, nearly 90% recorded once. Input material: peripheral blood. These receptors originate from a middle-aged man with acute or convalescent COVID-19.

This sequence joins TRBV18 and TRBJ2-7, with 11 positions matching TRBD1. The CDR3 is 16 amino acids. Looked up from germline, CDR1 is KGHSH and CDR2 is LQKENI. The J segment lost 0 bases and the V segment lost 1 base, leaving 2 bases of the junction unmatched. The CDR3 sequence is CASSPLGQGVSYEQYF. CDR3 coding DNA: TGTGCCAGCTCACCACTGGGACAGGGGGTCTCCTACGAGCAGTACTTC.

Only a few counts were recorded for this clone. The V call is TRBV18, the J call TRBJ1-1, with 9 bases lining up with TRBD1. This CDR3 has 16 amino acids. CDR1 KGHSH and CDR2 LQKENI come from the germline V gene. V gave up 3 bases and J gave up 3 bases; unmatched junction bases: 8. CDR3: CASSPQQGAPDTEAFF. The CDR3 coding sequence is TGTGCCAGCTCACCCCAACAGGGGGCGCCGGACACTGAAGCTTTCTTT.

This sequence joins TRBV27 and TRBJ1-5; D might be TRBD1 (5 bases). This CDR3 is 14 amino acids long. Trimming removed 8 bases from V and 2 bases from J, with 13 bases in between. The germline CDR1 and CDR2 sequences are MNHEY and SMNVEV (reference sequence). CDR3 sequence reads: CASAPGGGNQPQHF. DNA for the CDR3: TGTGCCAGCGCCCCCGGGGGAGGCAATCAGCCCCAGCATTTT.

This clone was seen only a few times. The chain combines TRBV7-3 with TRBJ2-1; 12 positions agree with TRBD2. V lost 5 bases, J lost 7 bases, and 6 bases stayed unmatched. CDR3 size: 15 residues. Germline assignment: CDR1 SGHTA and CDR2 FQGTGA. The CDR3 loop is CASSQTSGSRNEQFF. In DNA, the CDR3 is TGTGCCAGCAGCCAGACTAGCGGGAGTCGGAATGAGCAGTTCTTC.

The chain couples TRBV18 to TRBJ2-3; TRBD1 aligns across 11 bases. With V trimmed by 3 bases and J by 5 bases, 10 bases remained unmatched. The germline gives CDR1 KGHSH, CDR2 LQKENI. The CDR3 length is 17 residues. In DNA form, the CDR3 reads TGTGCCAGCTCACCCAACGCTGGGACAGGGGGAGGAGATACGCAGTATTTT. Translated, it gives CASSPNAGTGGGDTQYF.

V gene TRBV5-4 combines with J gene TRBJ2-7; TRBD1 might be the D (6 bases). V gave up 4 bases and J gave up 3 bases, with 11 bases separating them. Per germline, CDR1 SGHNT and CDR2 YYREEE (reference sequence). This CDR3 comprises 13 residues. The CDR3 here is CASSGGQLYEQYF. Here the CDR3 DNA reads TGTGCCAGCAGCGGAGGACAGCTCTACGAGCAGTACTTC.

CDR3: CASSQDGASGVLAYEQFF. In nucleotides, the CDR3 is TGCGCCAGCAGCCAAGATGGGGCTAGCGGGGTCCTGGCGTATGAGCAGTTCTTC. V usage is TRBV4-3 and J usage is TRBJ2-1; 9 bases line up with TRBD2. The CDR3 is 18 residues long. Per the germline V gene, CDR1 is LGHNA and CDR2 is YSLEER. With V trimmed by 0 bases and J by 8 bases, 14 bases remained unmatched.

The chain carries TRBV29-1 and TRBJ2-3, with D possibly TRBD2 on 6 matching bases. CDR3 length equals 15 residues. The V gene's germline CDR1 is SQVTM and CDR2 ANQGSEA. The germline V and J ends were trimmed by 0 bases and 6 bases, with 16 bases remaining between them. The CDR3 DNA reads as TGCAGCGTTGAAGATCTAATTGGGGGACTTGATACGCAGTATTTT. Amino acid sequence: CSVEDLIGGLDTQYF.

This chain joins TRBV10-3 and TRBJ2-1; 9 bases line up with TRBD2. The CDR3 runs to 15 residues. V trimming: 6 bases; J trimming: 4 bases; junction bases outside the gene matches: 7. Germline lookup yields CDR1 ENHRY and CDR2 SYGVKD. For the CDR3, the DNA is TGTGCCATCAGATCCGGCGCGGGGGGGTACAATGAGCAGTTCTTC. This gives the protein CAIRSGAGGYNEQFF.

This chain uses TRBV18 with TRBJ2-7; 7 bases are a match to TRBD1. There are 13 residues in the CDR3. V lost 4 bases and J lost 0; bases outside the gene matches: 0. Germline CDR1 and CDR2: KGHSH and LQKENI. CDR3: CASSRDSSYEQYF. CDR3 nucleotide sequence: TGTGCCAGCTCACGGGACAGCTCCTACGAGCAGTACTTC.

The genes are TRBV5-1 and TRBJ2-6, with D maybe TRBD1 (6 bases). With 0 bases removed from V and 1 base from J, the gap between germline ends came to 23 bases. Germline V gene data show CDR1 as SGHRS and CDR2 as YFSETQ. The CDR3 is 21 amino acids. The CDR3 DNA follows: TGCGCCAGCAGCTTGGCCAGGGGCGCAGGGATTTTAATTTCTGGGGCCAACGTCCTGACTTTC. Translated, it gives CASSLARGAGILISGANVLTF.

The count of this clone is one. The CDR3 coding sequence is TGTGCCATCAGTGAGGGACAGGGGGGGCGATCACCCCTCCACTTT. Translation gives CAISEGQGGRSPLHF. The chain combines TRBV10-3 with TRBJ1-6; 10 nucleotides agree with TRBD1. The length of the CDR3 is 15 residues. Germline V gene lookup returns CDR1 ENHRY and CDR2 SYGVKD. Germline trimming cut 2 bases from V and 10 bases from J; bases unmatched to any gene: 5.